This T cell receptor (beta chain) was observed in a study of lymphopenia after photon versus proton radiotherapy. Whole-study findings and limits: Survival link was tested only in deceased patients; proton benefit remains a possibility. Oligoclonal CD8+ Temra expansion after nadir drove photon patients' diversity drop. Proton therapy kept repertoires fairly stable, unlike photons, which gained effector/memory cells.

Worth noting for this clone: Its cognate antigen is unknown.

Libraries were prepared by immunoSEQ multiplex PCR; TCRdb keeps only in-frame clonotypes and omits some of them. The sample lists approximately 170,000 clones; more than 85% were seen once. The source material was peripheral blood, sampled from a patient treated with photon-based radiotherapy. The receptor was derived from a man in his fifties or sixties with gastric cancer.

The CDR3 DNA is TGTGCCAGCAGTCTCGGGACTAGCGGGATAAAAACGCAGTACTTC. Encoded protein: CASSLGTSGIKTQYF. V usage is TRBV27 and J usage is TRBJ2-7; 13 positions match TRBD2. Germline V lookup: CDR1 MNHEY, CDR2 SMNVEV (reference sequence). V lost 5 bases and J lost 9; bases outside the gene matches: 10. The CDR3 runs 15 residues.